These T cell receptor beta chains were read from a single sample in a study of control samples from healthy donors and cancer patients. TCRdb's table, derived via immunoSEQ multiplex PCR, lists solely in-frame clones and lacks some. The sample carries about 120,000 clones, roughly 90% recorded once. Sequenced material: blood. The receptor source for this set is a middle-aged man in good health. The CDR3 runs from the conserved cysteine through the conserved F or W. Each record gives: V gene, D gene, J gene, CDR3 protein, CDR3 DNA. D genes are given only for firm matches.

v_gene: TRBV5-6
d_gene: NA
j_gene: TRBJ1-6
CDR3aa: CAGLDNSPLHF
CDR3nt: TGTGCCGGTCTAGATAATTCACCCCTCCACTTT

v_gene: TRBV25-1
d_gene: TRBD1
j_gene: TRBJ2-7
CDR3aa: CASSGQGYVHEQYF
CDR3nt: TGTGCCAGCAGCGGACAGGGGTACGTCCACGAGCAGTACTTC

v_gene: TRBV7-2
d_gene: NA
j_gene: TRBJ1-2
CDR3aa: CASSHGAGGDGYTF
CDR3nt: TGTGCCAGCAGCCACGGCGCGGGGGGCGATGGCTACACCTTC

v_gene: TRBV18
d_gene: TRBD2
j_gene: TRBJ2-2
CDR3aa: CASSPLAGETGELFF
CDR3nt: TGTGCCAGCTCACCACTAGCGGGGGAAACCGGGGAGCTGTTTTTT

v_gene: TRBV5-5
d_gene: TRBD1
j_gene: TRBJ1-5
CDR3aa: CASSEGTGGEPQHF
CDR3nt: TGTGCCAGCAGCGAAGGGACAGGTGGTGAGCCCCAGCATTTT

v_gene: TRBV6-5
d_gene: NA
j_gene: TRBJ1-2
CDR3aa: CASSYRPDLLPHGYTF
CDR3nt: TGTGCCAGCAGTTATCGCCCCGACCTCCTTCCTCATGGCTACACCTTC

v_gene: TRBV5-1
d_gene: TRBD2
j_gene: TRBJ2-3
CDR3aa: CASSSPSAGSTDTQYF
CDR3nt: TGCGCCAGCAGCTCCCCTTCAGCGGGGTCCACAGATACGCAGTATTTT

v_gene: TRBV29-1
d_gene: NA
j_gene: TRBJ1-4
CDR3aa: CSVEGRGSNEKLFF
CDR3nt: TGCAGCGTTGAGGGGCGCGGGAGTAATGAAAAACTGTTTTTT

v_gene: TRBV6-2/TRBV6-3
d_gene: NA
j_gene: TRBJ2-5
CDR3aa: CASSTLTWRGQETQYF
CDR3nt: TGTGCCAGCAGCACCTTAACGTGGCGGGGACAAGAGACCCAGTACTTC

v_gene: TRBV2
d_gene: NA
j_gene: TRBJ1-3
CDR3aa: CASSAGTGSGNTIYF
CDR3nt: TGTGCCAGCAGCGCCGGGACGGGCTCTGGAAACACCATATATTTT

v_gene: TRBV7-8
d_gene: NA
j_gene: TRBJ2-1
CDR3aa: CASSTKIVVGPSHEQFF
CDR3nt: TGTGCCAGCAGCACCAAAATCGTAGTGGGGCCCAGCCATGAGCAGTTCTTC